This T cell receptor (beta chain) was sequenced for a study of monozygotic twins with cystic fibrosis. Produced via immunoSEQ multiplex PCR; TCRdb's table is partial and in-frame only. There are tens of thousands of clones in the sample; around nine tenths occur only once, and 0.19% lies in the top ten. V dropped 0 bases and J dropped 3; count of bases not matched to a gene: 8. Germline CDR1 and CDR2: SGHDN and FVKESK. This CDR3 spans 17 amino acids. Sequences were obtained from blood. This TCR was sampled from a boy aged 2-9 years with cystic fibrosis. V and J are TRBV14 and TRBJ2-1; TRBD2 agrees at 7 bases. The CDR3 is CASSQDGSSGNYNEQFF. For the CDR3, the DNA is TGTGCCAGCAGCCAAGATGGTTCTAGCGGCAACTACAATGAGCAGTTCTTC.